One and the same sample provided the 22 T cell receptor beta chains below, sequenced in a study of T cells after yellow fever vaccination. TCRdb re-derived calls from the 5' RACE reads in MiXCR, one entry per CDR3 protein. The sample consists of 150,000 to 200,000 distinct CDR3 sequences, 5.5% to 7.5% of them appearing once. The starting material was CD4+ T cells sorted from PBMCs, obtained on the day of the first yellow fever vaccination. The source of these receptors is a man between 18 and 35 years old who received the YFV17D yellow fever vaccine.

The rearrangement uses TRBV4-3 and TRBJ2-1; 7 bases are shared with TRBD1. CDR3 length: 15 amino acids. The J segment lost 6 bases and the V segment lost 3 bases, leaving 8 bases of the junction unmatched. The germline V gene has CDR1 LGHNA and CDR2 YSLEER. The CDR3 DNA sequence: TGCGCCAGCAGCCAGAAGACAGGGTGGGTCAATGAGCAGTTCTTC. It yields the protein CASSQKTGWVNEQFF.

The chain couples TRBV6-2 or TRBV6-3 to TRBJ2-4, with 14 bases that match TRBD2. The CDR3 loop spans 19 amino acids. The germline V gene has CDR1 MNHEY and CDR2 SVGEGT. V lost 6 bases, J lost 0 bases, and 10 bases stayed unmatched. CDR3 DNA sequence: TGTGCCAGCAGCAACACGGGACTAGCGGGGGCCCGAGCCAAAAACATTCAGTACTTC. It is translated as CASSNTGLAGARAKNIQYF.

This clonotype turned up a few times. The chain carries TRBV29-1 and TRBJ2-7; the D gene is possibly TRBD2 (6 bases). This CDR3 spans 11 amino acids. Germline CDR1 and CDR2: SQVTM and ANQGSEA. Deletions cut 6 bases from V and 4 bases from J, with 10 bases between. The CDR3 DNA reads TGCAGCGTGGGGACTCTTTACGAGCAGTACGTC. Protein sequence: CSVGTLYEQYV.

A few counts support this clonotype. The chain carries TRBV4-2 and TRBJ1-2, with TRBD1 as a possible D gene (5 bases). The CDR3 spans 15 residues. The V end was cut by 5 bases, the J end by 0 bases, with 13 bases between. Germline-derived CDR1 and CDR2 are LGHNA and YNFKEQ. The CDR3 DNA is TGTGCCAGCAGCTTGGGGGACGGCTCTAACTATGGCTACACCTTC. Translation gives CASSLGDGSNYGYTF.

The rearrangement joins TRBV4-2 to TRBJ2-1, with D unresolved. V was clipped by 0 bases and J by 5 bases, with 8 bases between them. Germline loops: CDR1 LGHNA, CDR2 YNFKEQ. The CDR3 runs to 14 residues. The CDR3 sequence: CASSQDSVNNEQFF. The DNA of the CDR3 is TGTGCCAGCAGCCAAGATTCTGTAAACAATGAGCAGTTCTTC.

CDR3 in DNA: TGCGCCAGCAGCTTGCAGGTGCCCGTGAACACTGAAGCTTTCTTT. Protein: CASSLQVPVNTEAFF. The chain uses TRBV5-1 and TRBJ1-1; the D is unclear. CDR1 SGHRS and CDR2 YFSETQ come from the germline V gene. The length of the CDR3 is 15 residues. V lost 1 base and J 0 bases, leaving 10 bases between the germline ends.

CDR3 bases: TGTGCCAGCAGCCCCCGCCCGGGGGGTAGCAATCAGCCCCAGCATTTT. Protein sequence: CASSPRPGGSNQPQHF. V and J are TRBV7-2 and TRBJ1-5; D might be TRBD1 (5 bases). Germline V lookup: CDR1 SGHTA, CDR2 FQGNSA. Trimming shortened V by 5 bases and J by 0 bases, and 14 bases separated the two germline ends. The CDR3 runs to 16 residues.

This clonotype has a handful of counts. The chain employs TRBV5-1 and TRBJ2-1; 15 nucleotides match TRBD2. With V trimmed by 4 bases and J by 7 bases, 3 bases remained unmatched. Per germline, CDR1 SGHRS and CDR2 YFSETQ. The CDR3 consists of 15 residues. The CDR3 reads CASSVGTSGGNEQFF. In nucleotides, the CDR3 is TGCGCCAGCAGCGTCGGGACTAGCGGGGGGAATGAGCAGTTCTTC.

This clonotype was picked up many times. The chain employs TRBV20-1 and TRBJ2-7, with 11 nucleotides matching TRBD1. Germline CDR1 DFQATT, CDR2 SNEGSKA (reference sequence). V was clipped by 3 bases and J by 5 bases; unmatched bases: 9. The length of the CDR3 is 15 residues. In nucleotides, the CDR3 is TGCAGTGCTAGGGACCCCGGGACAGGGGGGAACGAGCAGTACTTC. It yields the protein CSARDPGTGGNEQYF.

This rearrangement joins TRBV18 to TRBJ1-1; 7 bases line up with TRBD1. This CDR3 region has 13 residues. Germline loops: CDR1 KGHSH, CDR2 LQKENI. V shed 3 bases and J 13 bases; nucleotides not matched to a gene: 11. Written as DNA, the CDR3 is TGTGCCAGCTCACCGGACAGGTCCGGATTCAATTTCTTT. Protein product: CASSPDRSGFNFF.

This clonotype was seen many times. The gene calls are TRBV30 and TRBJ1-1; D gene ambiguous. V was shortened by 4 bases and J by 0 bases, with 15 bases between the two germline ends. The CDR3 contains 15 residues. Germline assignment: CDR1 GTSNPN and CDR2 SVGIG (reference sequence). Here the CDR3 reads CAWKQILAMNTEAFF. CDR3 coding DNA: TGTGCCTGGAAACAGATCCTAGCTATGAACACTGAAGCTTTCTTT.

This clonotype was observed many times. The V call is TRBV7-8, the J call TRBJ2-7; D remains unclear. Trimming took 1 base from V and 6 from J, leaving 7 bases between them. Per germline, CDR1 SGHVS and CDR2 FQNEAQ. The CDR3 runs to 12 residues. In DNA, the CDR3 is TGTGCCAGCAGCTTAGGTCGTATCGAGCAGTACTTC. Translating it yields CASSLGRIEQYF.

This clonotype was observed at least ten times. V and J are TRBV2 and TRBJ1-3; unclear D gene. The germline gives CDR1 SNHLY, CDR2 FYNNEI. CDR3 length equals 14 residues. With 3 bases removed from V and 0 bases from J, the gap between germline ends came to 6 bases. The CDR3 bases are TGTGCCAGCAGTGACCACAGCTCTGGAAACACCATATATTTT. This codes for CASSDHSSGNTIYF. Based on the CDR3 plus reference TRBV2 and TRBJ1-3, the full variable domain is EPEVTQTPSHQVTQMGQEVILRCVPISNHLYFYWYRQILGQKVEFLVSFYNNEISEKSEIFDDQFSVERPDGSNFTLKIRSTKLEDSAMYFCASSDHSSGNTIYFGEGSWLTVV.

This clonotype was observed a handful of times. The V call is TRBV6-2 or TRBV6-3, the J call TRBJ2-5; D is ambiguous. CDR1 and CDR2 from the germline V gene are MNHEY and SVGEGT. V lost 7 bases and J 5 bases, leaving 11 bases between the germline ends. The CDR3 extends over 12 amino acids. The DNA for the CDR3 is TGTGCCAGCACAAACACGGGCGAGACCCAGTACTTC. It yields the protein CASTNTGETQYF.

A word on this clonotype: Germline and junction disagree at one end, which may indicate a read error. This rearrangement joins TRBV9 to TRBJ1-5, with D possibly being TRBD1 (5 bases). From germline, CDR1 is SGDLS and CDR2 YYNGEE. This CDR3 has 13 amino acids. As DNA, the CDR3 is TGTGCCAGCAGCCGCGGGGACGGGCAGCCCCGGCATTTT. Residues: CASSRGDGQPRHF.

This chain links TRBV28 with TRBJ2-2; tentatively, D is TRBD1 or TRBD2 (5 bases each). Trimming left V 2 bases short and J 6 bases short, with 10 bases between. The CDR3 sequence is 14 residues long. The V gene's germline CDR1 is MDHEN and CDR2 SYDVKM. CDR3 DNA sequence: TGTGCCAGCAGTTTAGGGGGAAAAGCCGGGGAGCTGTTTTTT. The encoded protein is CASSLGGKAGELFF. Combining the CDR3 with reference TRBV28 and TRBJ2-2 gives the whole variable domain DVKVTQSSRYLVKRTGEKVFLECVQDMDHENMFWYRQDPGLGLRLIYFSYDVKMKEKGDIPEGYSVSREKKERFSLILESASTNQTSMYLCASSLGGKAGELFFGEGSRLTVL.

This clonotype was observed once. The gene calls are TRBV5-6 and TRBJ1-2; 7 bases fit TRBD1. The CDR3 spans 15 residues. After removal of 0 bases from V and 2 bases from J, the junction contained 4 bases not matched to a gene. Germline V gene sequence: CDR1 SGHDT, CDR2 YYEEEE. CDR3 bases: TGTGCCAGCAGCTTGGGATCGACAGGGAACTATGGCTACACCTTC. Translating gives CASSLGSTGNYGYTF. Full variable domain (outside the CDR3, taken from reference TRBV5-6 and TRBJ1-2): DAGVTQSPTHLIKTRGQQVTLRCSPKSGHDTVSWYQQALGQGPQFIFQYYEEEERQRGNFPDRFSGHQFPNYSSELNVNALLLGDSALYLCASSLGSTGNYGYTFGSGTRLTVV.

The chain recombines TRBV7-2 with TRBJ2-6; maybe TRBD1 (5 bases). Germline V CDR1 and CDR2: SGHTA, FQGNSA. The CDR3 covers 16 residues. V was pared by 3 bases and J by 3 bases, with 12 bases between. DNA of the CDR3: TGTGCCAGCAGCTTGGAAGGGGCCAATGGGGCCAACGTCCTGACTTTC. Encoded protein: CASSLEGANGANVLTF.

This clonotype appeared a few times. This rearrangement joins TRBV12-3 or TRBV12-4 to TRBJ1-2; D remains ambiguous. CDR3 length: 13 residues. The V gene lost 5 bases and the J gene lost 0 bases, with 7 bases spanning the gap. CDR3 in DNA: TGTGCCAGCAGTCAAAGACCTAACTATGGCTACACCTTC. Protein: CASSQRPNYGYTF.

Ten or more counts support this clonotype. This sequence joins TRBV7-2 and TRBJ2-3; TRBD1 might be the D (6 bases). Trimming removed 6 bases at V and 3 bases at J, with 16 bases between. The germline V gene encodes CDR1 SGHTA and CDR2 FQGNSA. This CDR3 has 15 residues. The CDR3 protein is CASRARGGVTDTQYF. CDR3 nucleotide sequence: TGTGCCAGCAGGGCGAGAGGGGGAGTGACAGATACGCAGTATTTT.

This clonotype was recorded at least ten times. A read error may be the cause here, since a much bigger clone is one base away. The chain recombines TRBV7-2 with TRBJ2-5; D is ambiguous. The CDR3 sequence is 12 residues long. Germline V CDR1 and CDR2: SGHTA, FQGNSA. Between the trimmed V and J ends, which lost 5 bases and 0 bases, there was a span of 4 bases. For the CDR3, the DNA is TGTGCCAGCAGCCGGTACCAAGAGACCCAGTACTTC. It codes for CASSRYQETQYF.

The sample holds many counts of this clonotype. CDR3 DNA sequence: TGTGCCAGCAGCCCCTGGACAGGGAGCTCAAGGGAGACCCAGTACTTC. Its protein product is CASSPWTGSSRETQYF. The J gene is TRBJ2-5, the V gene TRBV14; TRBD1 matches at 8 bases. V was clipped by 4 bases and J by 5 bases; unmatched bases: 12. Germline loops: CDR1 SGHDN, CDR2 FVKESK. The CDR3 has 16 residues.